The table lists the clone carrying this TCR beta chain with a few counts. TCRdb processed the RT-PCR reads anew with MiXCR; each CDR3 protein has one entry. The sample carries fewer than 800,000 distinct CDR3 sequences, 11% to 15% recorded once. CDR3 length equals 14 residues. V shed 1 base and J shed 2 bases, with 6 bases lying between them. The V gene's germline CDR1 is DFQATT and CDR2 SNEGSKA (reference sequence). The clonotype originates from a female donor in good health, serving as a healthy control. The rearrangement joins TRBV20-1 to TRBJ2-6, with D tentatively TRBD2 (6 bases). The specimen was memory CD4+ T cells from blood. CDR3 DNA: TGCAGTGCTAGAGCGGGGGCTGGGGCCAACGTCCTGACTTTC. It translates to CSARAGAGANVLTF.